The entry below gives a single T cell receptor (beta chain) sequence along with its context. Per the original methods: Amplification with reference gene primers provided the estimates of nucleated cell counts. Sequencing used immunoSEQ multiplex PCR; TCRdb keeps in-frame clones, though not all of them. V and J calls and clone size come straight from that table; D and trimming were deduced from the DNA. The repertoire holds approximately 200,000 clones, with about nine tenths as singletons. The data were obtained in a study of blood T cell repertoires in COVID-19. This receptor was identified in a man between 65 and 79 years old with acute or convalescent COVID-19. Input material: peripheral blood.

This CDR3 reads CSVDGQQETQYF. The CDR3 region has the DNA TGCAGCGTTGATGGACAGCAAGAGACCCAGTACTTC. The V gene is TRBV29-1, the J gene TRBJ2-5, with TRBD1 as a possible D gene (6 bases). CDR3 length equals 12 residues. Trimming shortened V by 3 bases and J by 2 bases, and 7 bases separated the two germline ends. Germline CDR1 reads SQVTM; CDR2 reads ANQGSEA.